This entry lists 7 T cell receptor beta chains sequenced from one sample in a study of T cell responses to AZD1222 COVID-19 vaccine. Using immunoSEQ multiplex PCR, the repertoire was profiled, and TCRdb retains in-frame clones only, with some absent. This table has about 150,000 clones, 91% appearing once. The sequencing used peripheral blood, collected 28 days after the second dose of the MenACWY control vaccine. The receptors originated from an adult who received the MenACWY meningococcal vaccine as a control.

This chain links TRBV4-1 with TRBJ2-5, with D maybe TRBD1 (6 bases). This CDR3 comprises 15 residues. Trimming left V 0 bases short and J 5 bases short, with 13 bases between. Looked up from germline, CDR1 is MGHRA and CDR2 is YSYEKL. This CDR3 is CASSQDQGSFETQYF. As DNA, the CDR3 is TGCGCCAGCAGCCAAGATCAGGGGTCCTTCGAGACCCAGTACTTC.

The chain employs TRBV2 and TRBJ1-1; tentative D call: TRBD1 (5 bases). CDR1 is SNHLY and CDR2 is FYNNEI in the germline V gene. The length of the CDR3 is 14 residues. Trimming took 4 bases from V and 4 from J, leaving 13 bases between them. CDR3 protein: CASSVQGESTEAFF. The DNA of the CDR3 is TGTGCCAGCAGTGTTCAGGGAGAGAGCACTGAAGCTTTCTTT.

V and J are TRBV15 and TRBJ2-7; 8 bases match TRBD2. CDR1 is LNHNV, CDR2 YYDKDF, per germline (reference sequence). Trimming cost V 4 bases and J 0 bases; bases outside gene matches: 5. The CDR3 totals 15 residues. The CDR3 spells CATSTGLASSYEQYF. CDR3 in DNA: TGTGCCACCAGCACCGGACTAGCCAGCTCCTACGAGCAGTACTTC.

The CDR3 nucleotides read TGTGCCACCAGTTTCACCCCGGACGGTGTGAAATACGAGCAGTACTTC. It specifies CATSFTPDGVKYEQYF. This rearrangement joins TRBV24-1 to TRBJ2-7; D is ambiguous. This CDR3 contains 16 residues. V lost 6 bases and J 4 bases, leaving 21 bases between the germline ends. From germline, CDR1 is KGHDR and CDR2 SFDVKD.

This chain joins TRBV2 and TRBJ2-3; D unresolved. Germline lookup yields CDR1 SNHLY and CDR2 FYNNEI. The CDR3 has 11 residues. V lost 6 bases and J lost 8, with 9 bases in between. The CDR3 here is CASSALGTQYF. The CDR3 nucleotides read TGTGCCAGCAGCGCTCTGGGTACGCAGTATTTT.

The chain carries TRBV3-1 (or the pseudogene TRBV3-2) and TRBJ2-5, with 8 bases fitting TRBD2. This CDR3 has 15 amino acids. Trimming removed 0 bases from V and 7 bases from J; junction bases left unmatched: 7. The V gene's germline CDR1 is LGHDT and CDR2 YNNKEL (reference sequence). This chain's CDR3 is CASSQDQREWGTQYF. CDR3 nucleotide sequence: TGTGCCAGCAGCCAAGATCAGCGGGAGTGGGGGACCCAGTACTTC.

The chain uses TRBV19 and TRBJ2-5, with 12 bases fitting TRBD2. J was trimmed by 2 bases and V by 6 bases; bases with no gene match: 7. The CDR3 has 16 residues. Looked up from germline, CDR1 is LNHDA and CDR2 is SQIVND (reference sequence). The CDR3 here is CASRGLAGGFQETQYF. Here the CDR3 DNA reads TGTGCCAGTAGGGGACTAGCGGGTGGTTTTCAAGAGACCCAGTACTTC.